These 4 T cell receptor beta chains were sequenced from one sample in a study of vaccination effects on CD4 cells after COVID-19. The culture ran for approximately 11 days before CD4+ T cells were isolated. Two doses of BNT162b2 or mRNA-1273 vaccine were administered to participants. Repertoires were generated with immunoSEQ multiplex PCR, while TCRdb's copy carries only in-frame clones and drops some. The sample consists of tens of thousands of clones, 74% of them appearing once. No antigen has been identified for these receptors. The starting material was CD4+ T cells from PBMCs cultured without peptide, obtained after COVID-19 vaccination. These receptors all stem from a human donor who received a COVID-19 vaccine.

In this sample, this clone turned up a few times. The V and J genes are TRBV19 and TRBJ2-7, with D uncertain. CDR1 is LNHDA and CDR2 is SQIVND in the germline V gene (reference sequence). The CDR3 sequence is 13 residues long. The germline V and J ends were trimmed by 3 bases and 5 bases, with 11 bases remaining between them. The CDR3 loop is CASSITATHEQYV. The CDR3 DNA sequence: TGTGCCAGTAGTATTACAGCGACCCACGAGCAGTACGTC.

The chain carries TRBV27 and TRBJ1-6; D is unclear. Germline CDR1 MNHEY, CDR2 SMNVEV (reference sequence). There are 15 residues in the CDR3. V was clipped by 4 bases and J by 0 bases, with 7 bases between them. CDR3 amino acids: CASSYASSYNSPLHF. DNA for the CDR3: TGTGCCAGCAGTTACGCGAGCTCCTATAATTCACCCCTCCACTTT.

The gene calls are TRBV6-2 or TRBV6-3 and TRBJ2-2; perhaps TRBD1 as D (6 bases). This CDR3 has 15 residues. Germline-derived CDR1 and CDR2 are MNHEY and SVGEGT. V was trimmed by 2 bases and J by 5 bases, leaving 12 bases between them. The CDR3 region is CASSYHRVDTGELFF. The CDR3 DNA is TGTGCCAGCAGTTACCACAGGGTAGATACCGGGGAGCTGTTTTTT.

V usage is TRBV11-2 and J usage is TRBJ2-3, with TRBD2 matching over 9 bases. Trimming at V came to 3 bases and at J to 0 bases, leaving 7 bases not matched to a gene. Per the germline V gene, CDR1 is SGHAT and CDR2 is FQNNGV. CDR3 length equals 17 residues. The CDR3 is CASSFRLAAISTDTQYF. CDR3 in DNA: TGTGCCAGCAGCTTCAGACTAGCGGCGATTAGCACAGATACGCAGTATTTT.